The 5 T cell receptor beta chains below come from one sample, sequenced in a study of identical twins (dated by TCRdb to between 2015 and 2016). Library generation was performed with 5' RACE. The sequencer listed for this sample is Illumina HiSeq 2000. The public reads were reanalyzed by TCRdb: fastp trimming at Q25, MiXCR alignment, in-frame beta chains only. Every CDR3 protein is listed once, alongside the most common genes and DNA of its rows. Here the sample has fewer than 900,000 distinct CDR3 sequences; approximately 18% occur a single time. The ten largest make up roughly 14% of the sample. The same data also contributed to another study, on T cells expressing NK-cell markers.

The specimen was PBMCs. Every receptor here comes from a woman under 30 in good health.

The chain is built from TRBV20-1 and TRBJ2-7; the D gene is possibly TRBD2 (5 bases). The CDR3 length is 14 residues. CDR1 is DFQATT, CDR2 SNEGSKA, per germline (reference sequence). V was shortened by 1 base and J by 3 bases, with 13 bases between the two germline ends. The CDR3 loop is CSARVDSVSYEQYF. The CDR3 DNA reads as TGCAGTGCTAGAGTAGATAGCGTGAGCTACGAGCAGTACTTC.

V gene TRBV11-2 combines with J gene TRBJ2-7, with 10 bases lining up with TRBD2. There are 16 residues in the CDR3. The germline gives CDR1 SGHAT, CDR2 FQNNGV. V dropped 4 bases and J dropped 0; count of bases not matched to a gene: 6. This CDR3 is CASSSRTSGYSYEQYF. For the CDR3, the DNA is TGTGCCAGCAGCTCCCGGACTAGCGGATACTCCTACGAGCAGTACTTC.

This clonotype was seen more than once but under ten times. The chain recombines TRBV7-2 with TRBJ1-5; TRBD1 is a possible D gene (6 bases). This CDR3 is built from 15 residues. The V gene's germline CDR1 is SGHTA and CDR2 FQGNSA. V was pared by 1 base and J by 3 bases, with 10 bases between. The CDR3 region has the DNA TGTGCCAGCAGCTTAGAACAGGGCCACAATCAGCCCCAGCATTTT. Encoded protein: CASSLEQGHNQPQHF.

This clonotype was detected only once. This chain links TRBV6-6 with TRBJ2-1; the D is unclear. V dropped 4 bases and J dropped 3 bases, with 4 bases sitting between them. This CDR3 comprises 12 residues. Germline CDR1 reads MNHNY; CDR2 reads SVGAGI (reference sequence). CDR3 DNA sequence: TGTGCCAGCAGTTGGGACTACAATGAGCAGTTCTTC. It codes for CASSWDYNEQFF.

There are many counts of this clonotype. The chain recombines TRBV29-1 with TRBJ2-1; 10 positions match TRBD2. CDR1 is SQVTM, CDR2 ANQGSEA, per germline. This CDR3 is built from 15 residues. V shed 4 bases and J 7 bases; nucleotides not matched to a gene: 10. The CDR3 sequence is CSVGRAGGRGNEQFF. The CDR3 bases are TGCAGCGTTGGGCGAGCGGGAGGGCGTGGAAATGAGCAGTTCTTC.